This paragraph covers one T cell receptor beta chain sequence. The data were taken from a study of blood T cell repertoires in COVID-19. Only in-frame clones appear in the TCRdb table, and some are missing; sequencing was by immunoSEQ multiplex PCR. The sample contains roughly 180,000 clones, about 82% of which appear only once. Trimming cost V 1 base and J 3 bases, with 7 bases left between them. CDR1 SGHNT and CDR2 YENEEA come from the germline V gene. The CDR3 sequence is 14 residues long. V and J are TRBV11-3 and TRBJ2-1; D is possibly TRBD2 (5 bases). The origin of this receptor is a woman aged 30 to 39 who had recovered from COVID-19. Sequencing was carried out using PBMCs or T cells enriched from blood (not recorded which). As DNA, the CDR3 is TGTGCCAGCAGCTTAGTTAGCGACTACAATGAGCAGTTCTTC. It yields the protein CASSLVSDYNEQFF.